This T cell receptor beta chain is drawn from a study of beta chain features in type 1 diabetes (dated by TCRdb to 2016 to 2019). With regard to the full study: Patients and healthy donors did not differ in mean age, gender distribution, total cell number or subset yield. A total of 85 million to 140 million sorted cells were examined across all samples, and a strong correlation was observed between cell number per subset and RNA yield. The study compared the TCRB repertoires of sorted circulating CD4+ T cell subsets in recently diagnosed type 1 diabetes patients with those in matched healthy donors. Whereas all 28 donors provided naive and central memory subsets, regulatory and stem cell-like memory subsets were isolated from just 8 patients and roughly eight healthy donors.

The research as a whole found: Because small numbers of individuals were included in the HLA sub-analyses, any influence of HLA type on TCRB rearrangement was left unresolved. Type 1 diabetes patients showed a moderate but significant shortening of TCRB CDR3 length in all four CD4+ subsets. At VDJ recombination sites, type 1 diabetes patients had fewer insertions and more deleted nucleotides, which implies abnormalities in thymic rearrangement. Naive, central memory and regulatory TCRB repertoires appeared to be more similar among patients than among healthy donors. PCR might favor shorter templates, but patient and control samples were amplified and corrected together, so any skew would affect both groups equally. Because cDNA was sequenced instead of genomic DNA, highly expressing activated cells could be over-represented, though the groups showed no difference in activation or CD3 levels.

As concerns this clone: Which antigen it targets is not known. No base quality information exists; no much larger clone differs at one position.

A single peripheral blood draw of around 0.11 L on average was collected from each donor into heparinised tubes. A BD FACSAria II and a panel including CD45RO, CCR7, CD25, CD127, CD95 and CD27 were used to sort naive, central memory, regulatory and stem cell-like memory CD4+ T cells. All sorted populations exceeded 95% purity. PBMCs were separated immediately by Lymphoprep density gradient centrifugation and were stained directly, without being cultured. So that batch effects would be minimized, each experiment stained and sorted samples in pairs, pairing one healthy donor with one patient. The CDR3 spans 12 residues, from the cysteine through the phenylalanine. Solely the CDR3 DNA is kept, with 36 bases framed from the first base. CDR1 SQVTM and CDR2 ANQGSEA were looked up in the germline V gene. V is shortened by 6 bases, J by 6 bases, and the region joining them spans 13 bases. All of the isolated RNA was reverse transcribed with the High Capacity cDNA Reverse Transcription Kit, so expressed TCRB transcripts were sequenced. Deep immunoSEQ sequencing was applied to naive, central memory and regulatory T cell samples, giving an average of roughly 3.6 million total reads per sample. Sorted cells were lysed in RLT buffer and RNA was extracted with DNase-treated RNeasy Micro or Mini kits, depending on cell number. To prevent cross-contamination, each cell subset was processed individually, whereas patient and healthy donor samples were processed jointly. The immunoSEQ multiplex PCR was used to amplify TCRB sequences from cDNA, generating 87-bp fragments that spanned the CDR3 region. Sequencing of the amplicons was performed on the Illumina HiSeq platform. As for the original processing: Synthetic template baselines were used to correct PCR bias computationally, reads within Hamming distance 2 were collapsed, and singletons that could not be merged were discarded. Reads were aligned to IMGT to assign V, D and J genes, CDR3 length, and insertions or deletions at six rearrangement sites. Within each subset, clonotype counts were normalized to sorted cell number, after which true diversity and Gini coefficients were computed with the tcR R package. Repertoire sharing was quantified using the overlap coefficient calculated on TCRB nucleotide sequences. Out-of-frame TCRB sequences from naive cells were analyzed to stand in for the pre-selection repertoire. TCRdb holds this immuneACCESS table with in-frame rearrangements only. Some clones are missing; in checked studies, unresolved V genes explain under half, and the rest has no known cause. The V and J calls and clone size come from that table; D and trimming were worked out from the DNA. Within this sample are approximately 250,000 clones, with roughly an eighth of them counted one time only. The ten top clones hold more than 0.02% of the sample.

The material sequenced was naive CD4+ T cells from blood. The label giving this sample's cell subset or site can be read as: true naive CD4+ T cells. This TCR was recovered from a woman between 40 and 50 years old in good health. Recombination connected TRBV29-1 to TRBJ2-3; the D gene is perhaps TRBD1, from 5 matching bases. The nucleotide sequence reads TGCAGCGTCGTCTGGGGCCGCGATACGCAGTATTTT. Translated, this is CSVVWGRDTQYF.